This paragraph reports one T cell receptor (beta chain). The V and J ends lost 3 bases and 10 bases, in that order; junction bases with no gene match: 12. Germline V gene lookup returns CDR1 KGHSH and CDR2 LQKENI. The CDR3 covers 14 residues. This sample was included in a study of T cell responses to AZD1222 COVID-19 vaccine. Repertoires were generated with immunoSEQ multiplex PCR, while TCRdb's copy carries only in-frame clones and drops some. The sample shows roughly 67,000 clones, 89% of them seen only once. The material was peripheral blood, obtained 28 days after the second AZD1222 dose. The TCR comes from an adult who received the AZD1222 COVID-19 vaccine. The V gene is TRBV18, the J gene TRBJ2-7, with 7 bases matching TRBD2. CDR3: CASSPGGGLDGQYF. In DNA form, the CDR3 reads TGTGCCAGCTCACCGGGCGGGGGACTGGACGGACAGTACTTC.